What follows are 26 T cell receptor beta chains derived from one specimen sequenced in a study of cytomegalovirus exposure and HLA in healthy donors. PCR was performed using 60 Vbeta and 13 Jbeta primers. Produced via immunoSEQ multiplex PCR; TCRdb's table is partial and in-frame only. The table includes 150,000 to 200,000 clones, 65% to 85% detected once. Sequences were obtained from PBMCs. The receptors come from a man aged 18-30 years in good health and CMV-seronegative.

The V call is TRBV6-6, the J call TRBJ1-1; D ambiguous. The germline CDR1 and CDR2 sequences are MNHNY and SVGAGI (reference sequence). The CDR3 runs to 15 residues. Trimming pared 4 bases from V and 0 bases from J, leaving 12 bases between. Here the CDR3 reads CASSLTKLMNTEAFF. The DNA of the CDR3 is TGTGCCAGCAGTTTGACAAAGCTCATGAACACTGAAGCTTTCTTT.

V and J are TRBV5-6 and TRBJ2-3; TRBD2 matches at 7 bases. V shed 2 bases and J 0 bases; nucleotides not matched to a gene: 6. In germline, CDR1 is SGHDT, CDR2 YYEEEE. The CDR3 runs to 16 residues. CDR3 protein: CASSLPSGPSTDTQYF. Here the CDR3 DNA reads TGTGCCAGCAGCTTACCTAGCGGCCCCAGCACAGATACGCAGTATTTT.

The chain joins TRBV2 to TRBJ2-5, with TRBD1 identical over 7 bases. The J call is doubtful: the DNA matches TRBJ2-7 better. The CDR3 sequence is 15 residues long. In germline, CDR1 is SNHLY, CDR2 FYNNEI. The CDR3 nucleotides read TGTGCCAGCAGTGAAAACAGGGGTGGCTCCTACGAGCAGTACTTC. This codes for CASSENRGGSYEQYF.

The V gene is TRBV7-9, the J gene TRBJ1-2; no clear D gene. The CDR3 loop spans 17 amino acids. V was cut by 1 base and J by 5 bases, with 20 bases left in between. Germline assignment: CDR1 SEHNR and CDR2 FQNEAQ (reference sequence). The CDR3 sequence: CASSLDLTTGIIYGYTF. The CDR3 DNA reads as TGTGCCAGCAGCTTAGACCTGACCACGGGGATCATATATGGCTACACCTTC.

The table lists this clone with a few counts. CDR3: CASRGTGLKAFF. The CDR3 bases are TGTGCCAGCAGGGGGACAGGGTTGAAAGCTTTCTTT. This chain connects TRBV2 to TRBJ1-1, with 9 bases that match TRBD1. V gave up 6 bases and J gave up 9 bases; unmatched junction bases: 5. This CDR3 comprises 12 residues. Per the germline V gene, CDR1 is SNHLY and CDR2 is FYNNEI.

V usage is TRBV4-3 and J usage is TRBJ1-4, with a weak D call TRBD1 (6 bases). With 0 bases removed from V and 7 bases from J, the gap between germline ends came to 12 bases. The CDR3 has 15 residues. Looked up from germline, CDR1 is LGHNA and CDR2 is YSLEER. For the CDR3, the DNA is TGCGCCAGCAGCCAAGATCAGGGGCTGGGTGAAAAACTGTTTTTT. Translated, it gives CASSQDQGLGEKLFF.

J is TRBJ2-1 and V is TRBV7-2; perhaps TRBD2 as D (6 bases). Germline V CDR1 and CDR2: SGHTA, FQGNSA. The CDR3 contains 16 residues. The V end lost 4 bases, the J end lost 8 bases, and 21 bases lay between the germline ends. The CDR3 protein is CASSSRDSRWGHEQFF. In DNA, the CDR3 is TGTGCCAGCAGCTCCCGGGACTCCCGTTGGGGCCATGAGCAGTTCTTC.

The chain links TRBV29-1 to TRBJ1-2; unclear D gene. The CDR3 runs to 15 residues. Germline V gives CDR1 SQVTM, CDR2 ANQGSEA. V was shortened by 4 bases and J by 1 base, with 16 bases between the two germline ends. The CDR3 DNA sequence: TGCAGCGTTGTAGGTGGGAGCCGGAATAACTATGGCTACACCTTC. Translation: CSVVGGSRNNYGYTF.

The table lists this clone with a few counts. The chain uses TRBV9 and TRBJ2-7; TRBD1 aligns across 7 bases. The junction had 5 bases not matched to a gene; V was cut back by 5 bases and J by 3 bases. Germline V gene lookup returns CDR1 SGDLS and CDR2 YYNGEE. This CDR3 has 13 amino acids. CDR3 region: CASSIRGNYEQYF. The DNA for the CDR3 is TGTGCCAGCAGTATCAGGGGGAACTACGAGCAGTACTTC.

This rearrangement joins TRBV18 to TRBJ2-7; perhaps TRBD1 as D (6 bases). The germline V gene has CDR1 KGHSH and CDR2 LQKENI. V lost 4 bases and J lost 5, with 12 bases in between. The CDR3 covers 13 residues. The CDR3: CASSRVGDNEQYF. CDR3 coding DNA: TGTGCCAGCTCACGTGTTGGGGACAACGAGCAGTACTTC.

The CDR3 DNA is TGTGCCAGCAGCCACGGACAGGACTACGAGCAGTACTTC. This codes for CASSHGQDYEQYF. This chain uses TRBV7-6 with TRBJ2-7; 7 bases line up with TRBD1. This CDR3 has 13 amino acids. The germline V gene encodes CDR1 SGHVS and CDR2 FNYEAQ. With 5 bases clipped from V and 3 bases from J, the junction kept 4 bases outside the gene matches.

The chain couples TRBV6-5 to TRBJ1-4; no reliable D call. CDR1 is MNHEY and CDR2 is SVGAGI in the germline V gene. CDR3 size: 15 residues. V lost 0 bases to trimming and J lost 5 bases, with 10 bases between them. DNA of the CDR3: TGTGCCAGCAGTTACTCAAGAGAGTTGAATGAAAAACTGTTTTTT. This translates into CASSYSRELNEKLFF.

CDR3 protein: CASTRSGNYNEQFF. The CDR3 region has the DNA TGTGCCAGCACCCGAAGCGGGAACTACAATGAGCAGTTCTTC. The chain is built from TRBV27 and TRBJ2-1, with 7 bases aligning to TRBD2. With V trimmed by 7 bases and J by 3 bases, 6 bases remained unmatched. This CDR3 spans 14 amino acids. From germline, CDR1 is MNHEY and CDR2 SMNVEV (reference sequence).

The sample holds one count of this clone. The chain uses TRBV9 and TRBJ2-7; the match to TRBD1 covers 8 bases. The V segment lost 4 bases and the J segment 13 bases; nucleotides outside the gene matches: 7. The CDR3 covers 11 residues. Germline lookup yields CDR1 SGDLS and CDR2 YYNGEE. The CDR3 region has the DNA TGTGCCAGCAGCAGTCCAGGACAGGGATACTTC. Protein sequence: CASSSPGQGYF.

This rearrangement joins TRBV19 to TRBJ2-3; a possible D gene is TRBD1 (6 bases). Germline CDR1 is LNHDA and CDR2 is SQIVND (reference sequence). CDR3 length: 13 residues. Trimming left V 8 bases short and J 0 bases short, with 9 bases between. The CDR3 here is CASAGTSTDTQYF. The CDR3 DNA follows: TGTGCCAGTGCCGGGACAAGCACAGATACGCAGTATTTT.

The chain couples TRBV6-1 to TRBJ1-6; 8 nucleotides agree with TRBD1. The germline CDR1 and CDR2 sequences are MNHNS and SASEGT. The CDR3 totals 14 residues. Trimming cost V 7 bases and J 10 bases; bases outside gene matches: 9. The CDR3 nucleotides read TGTGCCAGCACCTGGGACAGGCTGAACTCACCCCTCCACTTT. Its translation: CASTWDRLNSPLHF.

The rearrangement joins TRBV7-2 to TRBJ2-5; perhaps TRBD1 as D (6 bases). The J call is uncertain, as TRBJ2-7 better fits the DNA end. In germline, CDR1 is SGHTA, CDR2 FQGNSA. This CDR3 spans 15 amino acids. The CDR3 sequence is CASSSGQGRGYEQYF. CDR3 nucleotides: TGTGCCAGCAGCTCGGGGCAGGGGAGAGGGTACGAGCAGTACTTC.

Regarding this clone: The same CDR3 is also encoded by other DNA sequences in this sample. V usage is TRBV4-3 and J usage is TRBJ2-7; 8 bases align to TRBD2. Losses at the gene ends were 0 bases for V and 3 bases for J; bases not matched to a gene: 4. Germline V lookup: CDR1 LGHNA, CDR2 YSLEER. The CDR3 sequence is 15 residues long. As DNA, the CDR3 is TGCGCCAGCAGCCAAGACCGGAGCGGGAGCTACGAGCAGTACTTC. Encoded protein: CASSQDRSGSYEQYF.

The chain is built from TRBV19 and TRBJ1-5, with D unresolved. Trimming pared 8 bases from V and 8 bases from J, leaving 16 bases between. Germline CDR1 LNHDA, CDR2 SQIVND (reference sequence). The CDR3 sequence is 13 residues long. Written as DNA, the CDR3 is TGTGCCAGTCTAGGTGCCGGCCCTGAGCCCCAGCATTTT. Amino acid sequence: CASLGAGPEPQHF. The full variable domain, its missing parts supplied by reference TRBV19 and TRBJ1-5, is DGGITQSPKYLFRKEGQNVTLSCEQNLNHDAMYWYRQDPGQGLRLIYYSQIVNDFQKGDIAEGYSVSREKKESFPLTVTSAQKNPTAFYLCASLGAGPEPQHFGDGTRLSIL.

The chain has TRBV9 and TRBJ2-5; possibly TRBD1 for D (5 bases). CDR1 SGDLS and CDR2 YYNGEE come from the germline V gene. CDR3 size: 16 residues. V was cut by 0 bases and J by 5 bases, with 17 bases left in between. CDR3 loop: CASSVAQGLLGETQYF. CDR3 sequence (DNA): TGTGCCAGCAGCGTAGCCCAGGGCCTACTGGGGGAGACCCAGTACTTC.

The V call is TRBV7-2, the J call TRBJ2-1, with D uncertain. Looked up from germline, CDR1 is SGHTA and CDR2 is FQGNSA. CDR3 length: 16 residues. V lost 0 bases to trimming and J lost 5 bases, with 14 bases between them. CDR3 coding DNA: TGTGCCAGCAGCTTAGCGCCAGCGCAAGCTAACAATGAGCAGTTCTTC. It specifies CASSLAPAQANNEQFF.

The chain carries TRBV2 and TRBJ2-1; TRBD1 matches at 10 bases. CDR1 is SNHLY and CDR2 is FYNNEI in the germline V gene. The V segment lost 5 bases and the J segment 8 bases; nucleotides outside the gene matches: 15. The CDR3 extends over 17 amino acids. The CDR3 reads CASSKTGGGLRGDEQFF. In DNA form, the CDR3 reads TGTGCCAGCAGTAAGACAGGGGGCGGCTTGAGAGGCGATGAGCAGTTCTTC.

V gene TRBV9 combines with J gene TRBJ2-1, with 7 bases that match TRBD2. The V and J ends lost 4 bases and 4 bases, in that order; junction bases with no gene match: 8. The CDR3 length is 15 residues. Germline-derived CDR1 and CDR2 are SGDLS and YYNGEE. CDR3 region: CASSTRLAPYNEQFF. In nucleotides, the CDR3 is TGTGCCAGCAGCACCCGACTAGCTCCATACAATGAGCAGTTCTTC.

About this clone: The sample has other DNA sequences that encode this CDR3 too. V usage is TRBV15 and J usage is TRBJ1-4; D is uncertain. CDR3 length: 16 amino acids. The V end was cut by 0 bases, the J end by 3 bases, with 11 bases between. Germline lookup yields CDR1 LNHNV and CDR2 YYDKDF (reference sequence). The CDR3 protein is CATSRETLVANEKLFF. CDR3 nucleotides: TGTGCCACCAGCAGAGAAACCCTTGTAGCTAATGAAAAACTGTTTTTT.

The V call is TRBV4-3, the J call TRBJ1-1; D is possibly TRBD1 (6 bases). The CDR3 extends over 15 amino acids. Trimming left V 1 base short and J 13 bases short, with 22 bases between. CDR1 is LGHNA and CDR2 is YSLEER in the germline V gene. In nucleotides, the CDR3 is TGCGCCAGCAGCCAAGGTGTCGGAAACAGGGTATCGGTTTTCTTT. Translating gives CASSQGVGNRVSVFF.

The chain couples TRBV5-1 to TRBJ1-1; 9 positions agree with TRBD1. Per the germline V gene, CDR1 is SGHRS and CDR2 is YFSETQ. The CDR3 runs to 15 residues. V was clipped by 4 bases and J by 1 base; unmatched bases: 5. CDR3 in DNA: TGCGCCAGCAGCCCCCGGACAGGGGCGAACACTGAAGCTTTCTTT. Amino acid sequence: CASSPRTGANTEAFF.